The TCR beta chain under discussion was sequenced for a study of beta chain features in type 1 diabetes (dated by TCRdb to 2017 to 2018). For the wider study: No differences in mean age, gender distribution, total cell number or subset yield were found between patients and healthy donors. In the study, TCRB repertoires of sorted circulating CD4+ T cell subsets from recently diagnosed type 1 diabetes patients were compared with those of matched healthy donors. A total of 85 million to 140 million sorted cells were examined across all samples, and a strong correlation was observed between cell number per subset and RNA yield. Naive and central memory subsets were obtained from all 30 or so donors, but regulatory and stem cell-like memory subsets were isolated from only 8 patients and 8 healthy donors.

Trimming removed 0 bases from V and 0 bases from J, leaving 5 bases between the germline ends. CDR1 and CDR2 (MGHRA, YSYEKL) derive from the germline V gene. The CDR3, from cysteine to phenylalanine, totals 14 residues. Only the CDR3 part of the read is kept: 42 bases, read in frame from the first base. A single peripheral blood draw of around 120 mL on average was collected from each donor into heparinised tubes. Naive, central memory, regulatory and stem cell-like memory CD4+ T cells were sorted on a BD FACSAria II using a panel including CD45RO, CCR7, CD25, CD127, CD95 and CD27. All sorted populations exceeded 95% purity. PBMCs were isolated right away by Lymphoprep density gradient centrifugation and were stained directly, without culture. To minimize batch effects, samples were stained and sorted in pairs, one healthy donor with one patient per experiment. This clone was seen a handful of times. There is no known antigen for this receptor. Per-base qualities were not stored, and no clone one base away is much larger.

The entire amount of isolated RNA was reverse transcribed using the High Capacity cDNA Reverse Transcription Kit, so the sequenced TCRB transcripts were expressed ones. Deep immunoSEQ sequencing was applied to naive, central memory and regulatory T cell samples, giving an average of roughly 3.6 million total reads per sample. Sorted cells were lysed in RLT buffer, and RNA was extracted using DNase-treated RNeasy Micro or Mini kits according to cell number. Each cell subset was processed on its own to prevent cross-contamination, while patient and healthy donor samples were processed together. The immunoSEQ multiplex PCR was used to amplify TCRB sequences from cDNA, generating 87-bp fragments that spanned the CDR3 region. Sequencing of the amplicons was done on the Illumina HiSeq platform. Per the original workflow: PCR bias was computationally corrected using synthetic template baselines, reads within Hamming distance 2 were collapsed, and singletons that could not be merged were discarded. Reads were aligned against IMGT so that V, D and J genes, CDR3 length and insertions or deletions at six rearrangement sites could be assigned. Within each subset, clonotype counts were normalized to sorted cell number, and only after that were true diversity and Gini coefficients computed with the tcR R package. Repertoire sharing was quantified using the overlap coefficient calculated on TCRB nucleotide sequences. Out-of-frame TCRB sequences from naive cells were analyzed to stand in for the pre-selection repertoire. This is the immuneACCESS table as TCRdb keeps it, with only in-frame sequences that have V and J called. A part of the clones is gone; compared with another copy, unresolved V genes explain less than half, and the rest is unexplained. Clonal size and the V and J genes are those of that table, whereas D and trimming came from the DNA. Across this sample there are some 500,000 clones, with about an eighth seen only once. 0.04% to 0.05% of the sample lies in the top ten.

Study-wide findings and limitations: Patients with type 1 diabetes made fewer insertions and deleted more nucleotides at VDJ recombination sites, implying thymic rearrangement abnormalities. HLA sub-analyses involved small numbers of individuals, so any influence of HLA type on TCRB rearrangement remained unresolved. Because cDNA rather than genomic DNA was sequenced, highly expressing activated cells could have been over-represented, although no difference in activation and CD3 levels was found between groups. Shorter templates might be favored by PCR, yet because patient and control samples were amplified and corrected together, any such skew would affect both groups equally. Naive, central memory and regulatory TCRB repertoires appeared to be more similar among patients than among healthy donors. Type 1 diabetes patients showed a moderate but significant shortening of TCRB CDR3 length in all four CD4+ subsets.

In this chain, TRBV4-1 is recombined with TRBJ1-1; no D gene is confidently identified. The sequencing sample was made of naive CD4+ T cells from blood. The sample's cell subset or site label, in plain terms: true naive CD4+ T cells. This TCR was sampled from a woman aged 18-35 years in good health. This receptor carries the CDR3 CASSQDGVNTEAFF. The DNA reads TGCGCCAGCAGCCAAGATGGCGTGAACACTGAAGCTTTCTTT.